The next 27 T cell receptor beta chains were all read from a single sample in a study of blood T cell repertoires in COVID-19. The data were produced by immunoSEQ multiplex PCR, yet TCRdb's version contains in-frame clones alone and is incomplete. The sample holds about 58,000 clones, 89% seen once. Input material: peripheral blood. The receptors shown here come from a woman aged 60-70 years with active COVID-19.

The genes are TRBV6-5 and TRBJ2-2, with D possibly being TRBD2 (6 bases). The CDR3 length is 13 residues. The V end lost 4 bases, the J end lost 6 bases, and 9 bases lay between the germline ends. CDR1 and CDR2 from the germline V gene are MNHEY and SVGAGI. The CDR3 sequence is CASSSLAAGELFF. For the CDR3, the DNA is TGTGCCAGCAGTTCACTAGCCGCCGGGGAGCTGTTTTTT.

CDR3 region: CASSQAASYEQYF. In DNA form, the CDR3 reads TGTGCCAGCAGCCAGGCCGCCAGCTACGAGCAGTACTTC. J is TRBJ2-7 and V is TRBV14; D not resolved. Germline CDR1 is SGHDN and CDR2 is FVKESK. V was shortened by 3 bases and J by 3 bases, with 9 bases between the two germline ends. The CDR3 totals 13 residues.

The chain carries TRBV6-2 or TRBV6-3 and TRBJ2-7, with TRBD2 as a possible D gene (5 bases). Germline V CDR1 and CDR2: MNHEY, SVGEGT. The CDR3 length is 13 residues. V was clipped by 2 bases and J by 5 bases, with 10 bases between them. The CDR3 region has the DNA TGTGCCAGCAGTTACCGGGGTAGCAACGAGCAGTACTTC. Amino acid sequence: CASSYRGSNEQYF.

This clone is classed as medium-sized. The chain links TRBV7-9 to TRBJ1-1; 9 nucleotides agree with TRBD1. Germline-derived CDR1 and CDR2 are SEHNR and FQNEAQ (reference sequence). V was clipped by 7 bases and J by 5 bases; unmatched bases: 5. The CDR3 has 13 amino acids. The CDR3 nucleotides read TGTGCCAGCACCGACAGGGGGTGGACTGAAGCTTTCTTT. This sequence encodes CASTDRGWTEAFF. The full variable domain, its missing parts supplied by reference TRBV7-9 and TRBJ1-1, is DTGVSQNPRHKITKRGQNVTFRCDPISEHNRLYWYRQTLGQGPEFLTYFQNEAQLEKSRLLSDRFSAERPKGSFSTLEIQRTEQGDSAMYLCASTDRGWTEAFFGQGTRLTVV.

The chain combines TRBV7-2 with TRBJ1-4; a possible D gene is TRBD1 (5 bases). The CDR3 extends over 14 amino acids. Trimming removed 8 bases at V and 2 bases at J, with 12 bases between. Germline V CDR1 and CDR2: SGHTA, FQGNSA. CDR3 sequence (DNA): TGTGCCAGCGGAACCGGGACTACTAATGAAAAACTGTTTTTT. Protein sequence: CASGTGTTNEKLFF.

The chain links TRBV7-3 to TRBJ2-1; 12 bases are a match to TRBD2. The germline gives CDR1 SGHTA, CDR2 FQGTGA. V shed 5 bases and J 2 bases; nucleotides not matched to a gene: 4. This CDR3 is 16 amino acids long. Here the CDR3 DNA reads TGTGCCAGCAGCCTATCTAGCGGGGGGGCCTACAATGAGCAGTTCTTC. It codes for CASSLSSGGAYNEQFF.

There are a few counts of this clone. The J gene is TRBJ2-1, the V gene TRBV4-2, with 11 bases matching TRBD2. This CDR3 spans 14 amino acids. After removal of 4 bases from V and 8 bases from J, the junction contained 4 bases not matched to a gene. Germline V gene sequence: CDR1 LGHNA, CDR2 YNFKEQ. For the CDR3, the DNA is TGTGCCAGCAGCCTAGCGGGGGGGCGGGATGAGCAGTTCTTC. Its protein product is CASSLAGGRDEQFF.

The chain carries TRBV6-5 and TRBJ1-5, with 8 bases lining up with TRBD1. The length of the CDR3 is 14 residues. The V segment lost 5 bases and the J segment 5 bases; nucleotides outside the gene matches: 5. Germline V CDR1 and CDR2: MNHEY, SVGAGI. The CDR3 sequence is CASSTDRAHQPQHF. CDR3 nucleotides: TGTGCCAGCAGTACGGACAGGGCCCATCAGCCCCAGCATTTT.

This sequence joins TRBV10-3 and TRBJ1-5; D might be TRBD1 (6 bases). The CDR3 contains 14 residues. CDR1 ENHRY and CDR2 SYGVKD come from the germline V gene. Deletions cut 3 bases from V and 10 bases from J, with 16 bases between. The CDR3 spells CAISDPGVRRPQHF. In DNA, the CDR3 is TGTGCCATCAGTGATCCAGGGGTGAGGCGTCCCCAGCATTTT.

The gene calls are TRBV10-1 and TRBJ2-3; D unclear. Germline-derived CDR1 and CDR2 are WNHNN and SYGVQD (reference sequence). The CDR3 covers 13 residues. Trimming left V 6 bases short and J 1 base short, with 8 bases between. The CDR3 DNA sequence: TGCGCCAGCAGCCACCAGGGCACAGATACGCAGTATTTT. Its translation is CASSHQGTDTQYF.

V usage is TRBV27 and J usage is TRBJ2-1; D gene ambiguous. In germline, CDR1 is MNHEY, CDR2 SMNVEV (reference sequence). CDR3 length: 14 residues. V lost 5 bases, J lost 6 bases, and 14 bases lay in between. CDR3 DNA: TGTGCCAGCAGTCCTTATCCGGTGCCCAATGAGCAGTTCTTC. Amino acids: CASSPYPVPNEQFF.

This clone was found a few times. The chain combines TRBV18 with TRBJ1-5; 8 bases map to TRBD1. V shed 6 bases and J 4 bases; nucleotides not matched to a gene: 8. CDR1 KGHSH and CDR2 LQKENI come from the germline V gene. The CDR3 contains 15 residues. The CDR3 protein is CASSPGQVVNQPQHF. CDR3 nucleotides: TGTGCCAGCTCCCCGGGACAGGTAGTAAATCAGCCCCAGCATTTT. The entire variable domain, with the rest obtained from reference TRBV18 and TRBJ1-5, is as follows: NAGVMQNPRHLVRRRGQEARLRCSPMKGHSHVYWYRQLPEEGLKFMVYLQKENIIDESGMPKERFSAEFPKEGPSILRIQQVVRGDSAAYFCASSPGQVVNQPQHFGDGTRLSIL.

The chain links TRBV7-3 to TRBJ2-3, with 14 bases that match TRBD2. This CDR3 comprises 16 residues. Germline lookup yields CDR1 SGHTA and CDR2 FQGTGA. After removal of 5 bases from V and 5 bases from J, the junction contained 6 bases not matched to a gene. CDR3 DNA: TGTGCCAGCAGCAAGACTAGCGGGGGGGCTAGAGATACGCAGTATTTT. This translates into CASSKTSGGARDTQYF.

This chain joins TRBV6-4 and TRBJ1-1; 10 positions agree with TRBD1. V was pared by 6 bases and J by 4 bases, with 5 bases of the junction left unmatched. This CDR3 spans 14 amino acids. Looked up from germline, CDR1 is MRHNA and CDR2 is SNTAGT. The CDR3 DNA follows: TGTGCCAGCAGGACGGACAGGGGGAGCACTGAAGCTTTCTTT. Amino acids: CASRTDRGSTEAFF.

The chain has TRBV3-1 (or the pseudogene TRBV3-2) and TRBJ1-6; TRBD1 is a possible D gene (6 bases). The CDR3 consists of 15 residues. The germline gives CDR1 LGHDT, CDR2 YNNKEL (reference sequence). V was trimmed by 6 bases and J by 5 bases, leaving 14 bases between them. For the CDR3, the DNA is TGTGCCAGCAGGGAGGGCGGGGGGCATAATTCACCCCTCCACTTT. It codes for CASREGGGHNSPLHF.

This clone has only a few counts. The rearrangement uses TRBV19 and TRBJ2-1; a possible D gene is TRBD1 (6 bases). The CDR3 consists of 16 residues. The germline V gene has CDR1 LNHDA and CDR2 SQIVND (reference sequence). The V end was cut by 5 bases, the J end by 8 bases, with 22 bases between. The CDR3 DNA sequence: TGTGCCAGTAGTCCACTCCGGGACATTTTTTTCGATGAGCAGTTCTTC. Its protein is CASSPLRDIFFDEQFF.

This chain connects TRBV4-2 to TRBJ2-5; perhaps TRBD2 as D (7 bases). The germline gives CDR1 LGHNA, CDR2 YNFKEQ. V was clipped by 0 bases and J by 5 bases, with 19 bases between them. The CDR3 has 17 amino acids. CDR3 amino acids: CASSQDGVGGAGETQYF. In DNA, the CDR3 is TGTGCCAGCAGCCAAGATGGCGTAGGGGGGGCCGGGGAGACCCAGTACTTC.

The chain couples TRBV27 to TRBJ2-4, with TRBD2 matching 8 bases. Germline-derived CDR1 and CDR2 are MNHEY and SMNVEV (reference sequence). The V and J ends lost 4 bases and 7 bases, in that order; junction bases with no gene match: 6. The CDR3 is 14 amino acids. The CDR3 protein is CASSYSGEGNIQYF. DNA for the CDR3: TGTGCCAGCAGTTATAGCGGGGAGGGGAACATTCAGTACTTC.

The chain uses TRBV6-5 and TRBJ2-3, with 7 nucleotides matching TRBD2. The CDR3 is 15 residues long. Germline V gene data show CDR1 as MNHEY and CDR2 as SVGAGI. Trimming took 6 bases from V and 2 from J; bases not matched to a gene: 8. The CDR3, as DNA: TGTGCCAGCAGCTCCCCAGCGGGGCCCACAGATACGCAGTATTTT. Protein product: CASSSPAGPTDTQYF.

The V gene is TRBV2, the J gene TRBJ1-5; D unclear. This CDR3 comprises 15 residues. V gave up 3 bases and J gave up 0 bases, with 9 bases separating them. In germline, CDR1 is SNHLY, CDR2 FYNNEI. This CDR3 reads CASSDRQYSNQPQHF. In DNA form, the CDR3 reads TGTGCCAGCAGTGATCGTCAGTATAGCAATCAGCCCCAGCATTTT. The full variable domain, rest sourced from reference TRBV2 and TRBJ1-5, is EPEVTQTPSHQVTQMGQEVILRCVPISNHLYFYWYRQILGQKVEFLVSFYNNEISEKSEIFDDQFSVERPDGSNFTLKIRSTKLEDSAMYFCASSDRQYSNQPQHFGDGTRLSIL.

This chain's CDR3 is CASSLRTGIVNEQFF. The CDR3 DNA reads as TGTGCCAGCAGCTTAAGGACAGGGATAGTCAATGAGCAGTTCTTC. This sequence joins TRBV7-2 and TRBJ2-1; 8 positions agree with TRBD1. J lost 6 bases, V lost 2 bases, and 6 bases had no gene match. The CDR3 consists of 15 residues. The V gene's germline CDR1 is SGHTA and CDR2 FQGNSA.

This sequence joins TRBV7-8 and TRBJ1-5; D call uncertain. V dropped 5 bases and J dropped 2 bases, with 16 bases sitting between them. This CDR3 has 16 amino acids. Germline CDR1 and CDR2: SGHVS and FQNEAQ. The CDR3 here is CASSKLTSNGNQPQHF. In nucleotides, the CDR3 is TGTGCCAGCAGCAAACTCACCTCTAATGGCAATCAGCCCCAGCATTTT.

The V call is TRBV24-1, the J call TRBJ1-2; a weak D match, TRBD1 (6 bases). Per germline, CDR1 KGHDR and CDR2 SFDVKD. Trimming pared 2 bases from V and 8 bases from J, leaving 8 bases between. The CDR3 runs 12 residues. The CDR3 spells CATSDSGVGYTF. DNA of the CDR3: TGTGCCACCAGTGATTCAGGGGTCGGCTACACCTTC.

The V call is TRBV19, the J call TRBJ2-1, with D possibly TRBD1 on 7 matching bases. The germline V gene encodes CDR1 LNHDA and CDR2 SQIVND (reference sequence). Trimming stripped 1 base from V and 15 bases from J, with 13 bases between. This CDR3 is built from 12 residues. CDR3 in amino acids: CASSIGGGGLFF. The CDR3 bases are TGTGCCAGTAGTATAGGTGGAGGGGGCCTGTTCTTC. The variable domain in full, with the rest retrieved from reference TRBV19 and TRBJ2-1, is DGGITQSPKYLFRKEGQNVTLSCEQNLNHDAMYWYRQDPGQGLRLIYYSQIVNDFQKGDIAEGYSVSREKKESFPLTVTSAQKNPTAFYLCASSIGGGGLFFGPGTRLTVL.

The rearrangement links TRBV7-9 to TRBJ2-1; weak D call: TRBD1 (5 bases). The CDR3 loop spans 11 amino acids. V gave up 5 bases and J gave up 8 bases, with 7 bases separating them. Germline V gives CDR1 SEHNR, CDR2 FQNEAQ (reference sequence). CDR3 amino acids: CASSLGHEQFF. In nucleotides, the CDR3 is TGTGCCAGCAGCCTGGGGCATGAGCAGTTCTTC.

This chain joins TRBV5-6 and TRBJ1-3; no clear D gene. Germline CDR1 is SGHDT and CDR2 is YYEEEE. The CDR3 consists of 15 residues. Trimming took 3 bases from V and 0 from J, leaving 10 bases between them. The CDR3 DNA reads as TGTGCCAGCAGCTCGCCCGGTCTCTCTGGAAACACCATATATTTT. Protein sequence: CASSSPGLSGNTIYF.

CDR3 bases: TGTGCCAGCAGCCCACGGGAAACCGGGGAGCTGTTTTTT. Its protein product is CASSPRETGELFF. The chain links TRBV3-1 (or the pseudogene TRBV3-2) to TRBJ2-2; perhaps TRBD2 as D (5 bases). Looked up from germline, CDR1 is LGHDT and CDR2 is YNNKEL (reference sequence). V lost 4 bases to trimming and J lost 5 bases, with 8 bases between them. CDR3 length: 13 residues.